This T cell receptor (beta chain) was profiled in a study of blood T cell repertoires in COVID-19. Study information: COVID-19 samples, acute and convalescent, were from the United States, Italy and Spain. T cells, B-cell-depleted T cells, or PBMCs provided the cDNA or gDNA that served as material.

As originally analysed: Counts of nucleated cells, estimated from reference gene primer amplification, were obtained. The data were produced by immunoSEQ multiplex PCR, yet TCRdb's version contains in-frame clones alone and is incomplete. V, J and clone size are taken as reported in that table, and D and trimming were inferred from the DNA itself. The sample has roughly 150,000 clones, more than 75% seen once. The CDR3 contains 14 residues. Trimming stripped 7 bases from V and 0 bases from J, with 11 bases between. Germline CDR1 SGHNT, CDR2 YYREEE (reference sequence). This clonotype originated in a woman aged 80 or over with acute or convalescent COVID-19. Material: peripheral blood. This chain uses TRBV5-4 with TRBJ1-3; no firm D call. As DNA, the CDR3 is TGTGCCAGCCGTATATGGAGCTCTGGAAACACCATATATTTT. Translated, it gives CASRIWSSGNTIYF.